This is a list of T cell receptor beta chains from one sample in a study of blood T cell repertoires in COVID-19. The data were produced by immunoSEQ multiplex PCR, yet TCRdb's version contains in-frame clones alone and is incomplete. Of some 180,000 clones in the sample, 83% were seen once. Sequencing was done on a sample of peripheral blood. Source of these receptors: a woman of 80 years or more with acute or convalescent COVID-19. CDR3s include the opening cysteine and the closing phenylalanine or tryptophan. Each record gives: J gene, V gene, D gene, clone size, CDR3 protein, CDR3 DNA. D genes are given only for firm matches. The listing skips clone size in some rows; elsewhere it reads once, few, many or a size class.

j_call: TRBJ2-6
v_call: TRBV5-6
d_call: .
clone_size: .
cdr3_aa: CASSPGLTGANVLTF
cdr3_nt: TGTGCCAGCAGCCCGGGGTTGACTGGGGCCAACGTCCTGACTTTC

j_call: TRBJ2-3
v_call: TRBV6-2/TRBV6-3
d_call: .
clone_size: .
cdr3_aa: CASRPTRADTQYF
cdr3_nt: TGTGCCAGCAGACCTACTAGAGCAGATACGCAGTATTTT

j_call: TRBJ1-2
v_call: TRBV29-1
d_call: .
clone_size: .
cdr3_aa: CSVEDRGAVGYTF
cdr3_nt: TGCAGCGTTGAAGATCGGGGGGCTGTCGGCTACACCTTC

j_call: TRBJ2-5
v_call: TRBV19
d_call: TRBD2
clone_size: .
cdr3_aa: CASSILTSGRETQYF
cdr3_nt: TGTGCCAGTAGTATTTTGACTAGCGGGAGGGAGACCCAGTACTTC

j_call: TRBJ1-1
v_call: TRBV12-3/TRBV12-4
d_call: .
clone_size: .
cdr3_aa: CASSRGAYAEAFF
cdr3_nt: TGTGCCAGCAGTCGGGGGGCGTACGCTGAAGCTTTCTTT

j_call: TRBJ1-1
v_call: TRBV6-5
d_call: TRBD1
clone_size: .
cdr3_aa: CASSYRTGIHEAFF
cdr3_nt: TGTGCCAGCAGTTACCGGACAGGGATACATGAAGCTTTCTTT

j_call: TRBJ1-4
v_call: TRBV6-5
d_call: .
clone_size: .
cdr3_aa: CASSQGWANEKLFF
cdr3_nt: TGTGCCAGCAGTCAGGGTTGGGCTAATGAAAAACTGTTTTTT

j_call: TRBJ1-5
v_call: TRBV19
d_call: TRBD1
clone_size: .
cdr3_aa: CASSRTIATGLGQPQHF
cdr3_nt: TGTGCCAGTAGTAGAACAATTGCGACAGGGCTTGGGCAGCCCCAGCATTTT

j_call: TRBJ2-3
v_call: TRBV30
d_call: .
clone_size: .
cdr3_aa: CAWRRGFSGTDTQYF
cdr3_nt: TGTGCCTGGAGGCGCGGTTTCAGCGGCACAGATACGCAGTATTTT

j_call: TRBJ2-5
v_call: TRBV15
d_call: .
clone_size: .
cdr3_aa: CATSRGQQETQYF
cdr3_nt: TGTGCCACCAGCAGAGGACAGCAAGAGACCCAGTACTTC

j_call: TRBJ2-7
v_call: TRBV30
d_call: .
clone_size: .
cdr3_aa: CALGQGMDEQYF
cdr3_nt: TGTGCCCTGGGGCAGGGGATGGACGAGCAGTACTTC

j_call: TRBJ2-3
v_call: TRBV7-2
d_call: .
clone_size: .
cdr3_aa: CASSLRATRGPRTDTQYF
cdr3_nt: TGTGCCAGCAGCTTAAGGGCCACCAGGGGACCCCGCACAGATACGCAGTATTTT

j_call: TRBJ2-2
v_call: TRBV7-2
d_call: .
clone_size: .
cdr3_aa: CASSSEAGLFF
cdr3_nt: TGTGCCAGCAGCTCCGAGGCCGGGCTGTTTTTT

j_call: TRBJ2-1
v_call: TRBV5-1
d_call: .
clone_size: .
cdr3_aa: CASSLAGQRNNEQFF
cdr3_nt: TGCGCCAGCAGCTTGGCCGGACAGAGGAACAATGAGCAGTTCTTC

j_call: TRBJ1-1
v_call: TRBV30
d_call: .
clone_size: .
cdr3_aa: CAWKTGTEAFF
cdr3_nt: TGTGCCTGGAAAACGGGGACTGAAGCTTTCTTT

j_call: TRBJ2-1
v_call: TRBV6-2/TRBV6-3
d_call: .
clone_size: .
cdr3_aa: CASSNGAEQFF
cdr3_nt: TGTGCCAGCAGTAATGGGGCTGAGCAGTTCTTC

j_call: TRBJ1-5
v_call: TRBV6-2/TRBV6-3
d_call: .
clone_size: once
cdr3_aa: CASSYSVRGNQPQHF
cdr3_nt: TGTGCCAGCAGTTACTCGGTCAGGGGCAATCAGCCCCAGCATTTT

j_call: TRBJ1-4
v_call: TRBV27
d_call: .
clone_size: .
cdr3_aa: CASSPPGVTSEKLFF
cdr3_nt: TGTGCCAGCAGTCCACCAGGGGTCACGTCGGAAAAACTGTTTTTT

j_call: TRBJ1-5
v_call: TRBV19
d_call: .
clone_size: .
cdr3_aa: CASSFREDYSNQPQHF
cdr3_nt: TGTGCCAGTAGTTTCAGGGAGGATTATAGCAATCAGCCCCAGCATTTT

j_call: TRBJ2-3
v_call: TRBV5-1
d_call: .
clone_size: .
cdr3_aa: CASSLAGSGWADTQYF
cdr3_nt: TGCGCCAGCAGCTTGGCAGGATCGGGGTGGGCAGATACGCAGTATTTT

j_call: TRBJ2-5
v_call: TRBV18
d_call: TRBD2
clone_size: .
cdr3_aa: CASSPSGGYETQYF
cdr3_nt: TGTGCCAGCTCACCCAGCGGGGGGTATGAGACCCAGTACTTC

j_call: TRBJ1-3
v_call: TRBV6-6
d_call: .
clone_size: .
cdr3_aa: CASNAAQSSGNTIYF
cdr3_nt: TGTGCCAGCAATGCGGCGCAGAGCTCTGGAAACACCATATATTTT

j_call: TRBJ1-1
v_call: TRBV10-3
d_call: TRBD1
clone_size: .
cdr3_aa: CAISESDRGTTEAFF
cdr3_nt: TGTGCCATCAGTGAGTCGGACAGGGGGACAACTGAAGCTTTCTTT

j_call: TRBJ2-7
v_call: TRBV25-1
d_call: TRBD2
clone_size: once
cdr3_aa: CASRAATSGRAQAYEQYF
cdr3_nt: TGTGCCAGCAGGGCAGCGACTAGCGGGAGGGCCCAAGCCTACGAGCAGTACTTC

j_call: TRBJ2-7
v_call: TRBV27
d_call: TRBD1
clone_size: .
cdr3_aa: CASSLSTGVSYEQYF
cdr3_nt: TGTGCCAGCAGTTTATCAACAGGGGTGTCCTACGAGCAGTACTTC

j_call: TRBJ1-2
v_call: TRBV9
d_call: TRBD1
clone_size: .
cdr3_aa: CASSVSQQGASGYTF
cdr3_nt: TGTGCCAGCAGCGTTTCTCAGCAGGGGGCGAGTGGCTACACCTTC

j_call: TRBJ1-1
v_call: TRBV5-5
d_call: .
clone_size: .
cdr3_aa: CASSLVPGENTEAFF
cdr3_nt: TGTGCCAGCAGCTTGGTACCCGGGGAGAACACTGAAGCTTTCTTT

j_call: TRBJ2-7
v_call: TRBV3-1/TRBV3-2
d_call: TRBD2
clone_size: .
cdr3_aa: CASNFGGGREQYF
cdr3_nt: TGTGCCAGCAACTTCGGGGGGGGGCGCGAGCAGTACTTC

j_call: TRBJ2-5
v_call: TRBV7-6
d_call: .
clone_size: many
cdr3_aa: CASSFTGETQYF
cdr3_nt: TGTGCCAGCAGCTTTACAGGGGAGACCCAGTACTTC

j_call: TRBJ1-1
v_call: TRBV11-2
d_call: .
clone_size: .
cdr3_aa: CASSLGGQTEAFF
cdr3_nt: TGTGCCAGCAGCTTAGGTGGACAGACTGAAGCTTTCTTT

j_call: TRBJ1-4
v_call: TRBV18
d_call: TRBD1
clone_size: once
cdr3_aa: CASSPPIRQGNEKLFF
cdr3_nt: TGTGCCAGCTCACCACCGATACGACAGGGTAATGAAAAACTGTTTTTT

j_call: TRBJ1-1
v_call: TRBV10-3
d_call: TRBD1
clone_size: .
cdr3_aa: CAISEEGPRGQTEAFF
cdr3_nt: TGTGCCATCAGTGAGGAAGGGCCCAGGGGGCAGACTGAAGCTTTCTTT

j_call: TRBJ1-4
v_call: TRBV18
d_call: TRBD1
clone_size: .
cdr3_aa: CASSPSGTENEKLFF
cdr3_nt: TGTGCCAGCTCACCTTCCGGGACAGAGAATGAAAAACTGTTTTTT

j_call: TRBJ2-7
v_call: TRBV10-2
d_call: TRBD2
clone_size: .
cdr3_aa: CASKQTSGSYEQYF
cdr3_nt: TGCGCCAGCAAACAGACTAGCGGCTCCTACGAGCAGTACTTC

j_call: TRBJ2-3
v_call: TRBV19
d_call: TRBD1
clone_size: .
cdr3_aa: CASRDGQGGTDTQYF
cdr3_nt: TGTGCCAGTAGGGATGGACAGGGAGGCACAGATACGCAGTATTTT

j_call: TRBJ2-1
v_call: TRBV19
d_call: .
clone_size: once
cdr3_aa: CASSIGPALYNEQFF
cdr3_nt: TGTGCCAGTAGTATAGGGCCCGCCCTCTACAATGAGCAGTTCTTC

j_call: TRBJ2-2
v_call: TRBV24-1
d_call: .
clone_size: few
cdr3_aa: CATSGPITGELFF
cdr3_nt: TGTGCCACCAGTGGGCCGATCACCGGGGAGCTGTTTTTT

j_call: TRBJ2-1
v_call: TRBV2
d_call: .
clone_size: .
cdr3_aa: CASSLDRNNEQFF
cdr3_nt: TGTGCCAGCAGCCTCGACAGGAACAATGAGCAGTTCTTC

j_call: TRBJ2-3
v_call: TRBV5-1
d_call: .
clone_size: .
cdr3_aa: CASSYGTSTDTQYF
cdr3_nt: TGCGCCAGCAGCTACGGGACTAGCACAGATACGCAGTATTTT

j_call: TRBJ2-7
v_call: TRBV30
d_call: .
clone_size: .
cdr3_aa: CAWRQQQAWSEQYF
cdr3_nt: TGTGCCTGGCGTCAGCAGCAGGCATGGTCCGAGCAGTACTTC

j_call: TRBJ2-7
v_call: TRBV9
d_call: .
clone_size: .
cdr3_aa: CASSVAGDPYEQYF
cdr3_nt: TGTGCCAGCAGCGTAGCCGGGGATCCCTACGAGCAGTACTTC

j_call: TRBJ2-3
v_call: TRBV5-5
d_call: .
clone_size: .
cdr3_aa: CASSLLDQTSTDTQYF
cdr3_nt: TGTGCCAGCAGCTTACTAGACCAGACTAGCACAGATACGCAGTATTTT

j_call: TRBJ2-2
v_call: TRBV3-1/TRBV3-2
d_call: .
clone_size: .
cdr3_aa: CASSHGGNTGELFF
cdr3_nt: TGTGCCAGCAGCCACGGGGGAAACACCGGGGAGCTGTTTTTT

j_call: TRBJ2-5
v_call: TRBV5-1
d_call: TRBD1
clone_size: .
cdr3_aa: CASSLAGRGFRETQYF
cdr3_nt: TGCGCCAGCAGCTTGGCCGGCAGGGGGTTTAGGGAGACCCAGTACTTC

j_call: TRBJ1-3
v_call: TRBV19
d_call: .
clone_size: .
cdr3_aa: CASSISASSGIVTIYF
cdr3_nt: TGTGCCAGTAGTATTTCCGCTAGCTCCGGGATTGTCACCATATATTTT

j_call: TRBJ1-1
v_call: TRBV18
d_call: .
clone_size: .
cdr3_aa: CASSSDTNTEAFF
cdr3_nt: TGTGCCAGCTCATCTGACACGAACACTGAAGCTTTCTTT

j_call: TRBJ1-4
v_call: TRBV7-2
d_call: .
clone_size: .
cdr3_aa: CASSLAGANEKLFF
cdr3_nt: TGTGCCAGCAGCTTAGCAGGGGCTAATGAAAAACTGTTTTTT

j_call: TRBJ1-5
v_call: TRBV4-3
d_call: TRBD1
clone_size: few
cdr3_aa: CASSLRQGNQPQHF
cdr3_nt: TGCGCCAGCAGCCTACGACAGGGGAATCAGCCCCAGCATTTT

j_call: TRBJ1-4
v_call: TRBV30
d_call: TRBD1
clone_size: .
cdr3_aa: CAWRDRGGEKLFF
cdr3_nt: TGTGCCTGGAGGGACAGGGGAGGTGAAAAACTGTTTTTT

j_call: TRBJ2-3
v_call: TRBV19
d_call: TRBD2
clone_size: .
cdr3_aa: CASSLLAGGYTDTQYF
cdr3_nt: TGTGCCAGTAGTCTTTTAGCGGGGGGGTACACAGATACGCAGTATTTT

j_call: TRBJ2-3
v_call: TRBV5-1
d_call: .
clone_size: few
cdr3_aa: CASSLEPGAVDTQYF
cdr3_nt: TGCGCCAGCAGCTTGGAACCGGGAGCGGTAGATACGCAGTATTTT

j_call: TRBJ1-4
v_call: TRBV5-4
d_call: .
clone_size: few
cdr3_aa: CASSLEGRGALNEKLFF
cdr3_nt: TGTGCCAGCAGCTTGGAGGGTCGGGGAGCATTGAATGAAAAACTGTTTTTT

j_call: TRBJ1-5
v_call: TRBV4-1
d_call: .
clone_size: .
cdr3_aa: CASSQERGGPNQPQHF
cdr3_nt: TGCGCCAGCAGCCAAGAGAGGGGGGGACCCAATCAGCCCCAGCATTTT